A selection of T cell receptor beta chains follows, all from one sample in a study of Graves' ophthalmopathy and Graves' hyperthyroidism. MiXCR, applied by TCRdb to the multiplex PCR reads, yields one record per CDR3 protein. The sample carries 45,000 to 60,000 distinct CDR3 sequences, roughly half recorded once. The sample taken for sequencing was peripheral blood. Receptor source: an adult woman with Graves' ophthalmopathy. Both conserved end residues are part of each CDR3. Fields, in order: J gene, D gene, V gene, clone size, CDR3 DNA, CDR3 protein. D genes are given only for firm matches. The size field is filled for only some rows; it gives once, few, many or a size class.

TRBJ2-7 | TRBD1 | TRBV10-1 | once | TGCGCCAGCAGAGGGGGGACAGGGGCCGACGAGCAGTACTTC | CASRGGTGADEQYF
TRBJ1-4 | - | TRBV28 | many | TGTGCCAGCACACGGGGGCTTAATGAAAAACTGTTTTTT | CASTRGLNEKLFF
TRBJ2-1 | TRBD1 | TRBV7-2 | - | TGTGCCAGCAGCTCAGGGGGAAAGAATGAGCAGTTCTTC | CASSSGGKNEQFF
TRBJ1-1 | - | TRBV7-2 | many | TGTGCCAGCAGCGTCACTCCAGGGGCTTCGAACACTGAAGCTTTCTTT | CASSVTPGASNTEAFF
TRBJ2-1 | TRBD1 | TRBV4-2 | - | TGTGCCAGCAGCCAAGAACCTCAGGGGGTTGGCTACAATGAGCAGCTCTTC | CASSQEPQGVGYNEQLF
TRBJ2-5 | - | TRBV18 | few | TGTGCCAGCTCACCGCCAGTAGCTGGCGGGACCCAGTACTTC | CASSPPVAGGTQYF
TRBJ2-7 | TRBD1 | TRBV19 | - | TGTGCCACCACAGGGACAGGGAGCTCCTACGAGCAGTACTTC | CATTGTGSSYEQYF
TRBJ1-5 | - | TRBV7-9 | medium-sized | TGTGCCAGCAGCAGGGGGAGCAATCAGCCCCAGCATTTT | CASSRGSNQPQHF
TRBJ2-2 | - | TRBV19 | many | TGTGCCAGTAGTATCAACGACTTTAGCGAGACGAACACCGGGGAGCTGTTTTTT | CASSINDFSETNTGELFF
TRBJ2-2 | TRBD1 | TRBV4-1 | many | TGCGCCAGTAAGGAGGGACAGGGGGGCCGGGAGCTGTTTTTT | CASKEGQGGRELFF
TRBJ2-1 | - | TRBV7-9 | once | TGTGCCAGCAGCACCGGGCTGGACCTCTACAATGAGCAGTTCTTC | CASSTGLDLYNEQFF
TRBJ2-2 | TRBD2 | TRBV2 | - | TGTGCCAGCAGTTTAGCGGGGGGTAGCGGGGGACCAAACACCGGGGAGCTGTTTTTT | CASSLAGGSGGPNTGELFF
TRBJ2-1 | TRBD1 | TRBV5-1 | - | TGCGCCAGCAGCTTGGACTCGGACAGGGACTACAATGAGCAGTTCTTC | CASSLDSDRDYNEQFF
TRBJ2-3 | TRBD2 | TRBV10-3 | medium-sized | TGTGCCACTTGGGGGGGGAGTCACACAGATACGCAGTATTTT | CATWGGSHTDTQYF
TRBJ2-7 | TRBD2 | TRBV5-8 | many | TGTGCCAGCAGCCTGGAGAGTGGGGGGGACTACGAGCAGTACTTC | CASSLESGGDYEQYF
TRBJ1-6 | TRBD1 | TRBV5-4 | - | TGTGCCAGCAGGACCGGGACAGACGAAAAGATAGAATCACCCCTCCACTTT | CASRTGTDEKIESPLHF
TRBJ2-7 | TRBD2 | TRBV2 | few | TGTGCCAGCAGTGAAAGCGGGGGGGCGTGGGAGCAGTACTTC | CASSESGGAWEQYF
TRBJ2-5 | TRBD1 | TRBV7-9 | - | TGTGCCACGAACAAGGGGGCAGAACAGAAGACCCAGTACTTC | CATNKGAEQKTQYF
TRBJ2-6 | - | TRBV5-8 | - | TGTGCCAGCGGCTTAGTCGTTATCTCCGGGGCCAACGTCCTGACTTTC | CASGLVVISGANVLTF
TRBJ2-5 | - | TRBV25-1 | - | TGTGCCAGCAGTGAATCCAGGGGAAATGAGACCCAGTACTTC | CASSESRGNETQYF
TRBJ1-3 | - | TRBV20-1 | - | TGCAGTGCTCGAGCTTATGGCTACACCATATATTTT | CSARAYGYTIYF
TRBJ2-7 | TRBD1 | TRBV12-3/TRBV12-4 | - | TGTGCCAGCGGCGTATCAGGGGGCTCCTACGAGCAGTGCTTC | CASGVSGGSYEQCF
TRBJ2-3 | - | TRBV4-2 | many | TGTGCCAGCAGCCTAGAATTTAATACGCAGTATTTT | CASSLEFNTQYF
TRBJ2-5 | TRBD2 | TRBV15 | many | TGTGCCACCAGCAGAGATCTATGGACTAGCGGGAGAGCTGCAGAGACCCAGTACTTC | CATSRDLWTSGRAAETQYF
TRBJ2-5 | - | TRBV19 | - | TGTGCCAGTAGTATAAAAGGATACAGCACACAAGAGACCCAGTACTTC | CASSIKGYSTQETQYF
TRBJ2-2 | TRBD2 | TRBV19 | - | TGTGCCAGTAGTGGGACTAGCGGGGAGCTGTTTTTT | CASSGTSGELFF
TRBJ2-7 | - | TRBV20-1 | - | TGCAGTGCTAGAGATCCCGCCAGGACCTACGAGCAGTACTTC | CSARDPARTYEQYF
TRBJ2-3 | TRBD2 | TRBV4-2 | - | TGTGCTAGCAGCCAAGATAGCGGGACCGGCACAGATACGCAGTATTTT | CASSQDSGTGTDTQYF
TRBJ1-2 | - | TRBV20-1 | many | TGCAGTGCTAGAGCAGCTAACTATGGCTACACCTTC | CSARAANYGYTF
TRBJ1-2 | - | TRBV7-2 | - | TGTGCCAGCAGCCGACTAGCGGGAGGCAGATTCTATGGCTACACCTTC | CASSRLAGGRFYGYTF
TRBJ2-7 | - | TRBV27 | many | TGTGCCAGCACCCAGGACCGAGGGACCCACGAGCAGTACTTC | CASTQDRGTHEQYF
TRBJ2-6 | TRBD1 | TRBV29-1 | many | TGCAGCGTTGAGGGGACAGGGGGGTCTGGGGCCAACGTCCTGACTTTC | CSVEGTGGSGANVLTF
TRBJ2-1 | - | TRBV12-3/TRBV12-4 | many | TGTGCCAGCAGCCCAATGGACCGCAGCTTAGATGAGCAGTTCTTC | CASSPMDRSLDEQFF
TRBJ2-7 | - | TRBV9 | many | TGTGCCAGCAGCCCACTGGGCTACGAGCAGTACTTC | CASSPLGYEQYF
TRBJ2-3 | - | TRBV7-3 | - | TGTGCCAGCAGTACCCCGGCTGACCTCACAGATACGCAGTATTTT | CASSTPADLTDTQYF
TRBJ2-1 | TRBD2 | TRBV6-2/TRBV6-3 | many | TGTGCCAGCAGTCGTAGCGGGAGCGACAATGAGCAGTTCTTC | CASSRSGSDNEQFF
TRBJ1-3 | - | TRBV13 | - | - | CASSFGSGNTIHF
TRBJ2-7 | - | TRBV29-1 | - | TGCAGCTTCGACAGAGCCTACGAGCAGTACTTC | CSFDRAYEQYF
TRBJ1-5 | - | TRBV30 | - | TGTGCCTGGAGTTCGGCGGTGGAGGGTTCCCAGCCCCAGCATTTT | CAWSSAVEGSQPQHF
TRBJ2-5 | TRBD2 | TRBV20-1 | once | TGCAGTGCTTCAAGCGGGAACCGAGAGACCCAGTACTTC | CSASSGNRETQYF
TRBJ2-1 | TRBD1 | TRBV20-1 | - | TGCAGTGGCACGACAGGGGTCGGTACAGATACGCAGTTCTTC | CSGTTGVGTDTQFF
TRBJ2-3 | - | TRBV28 | many | TGTGCCATCACAGGGGGGGGGGATACGCAGTATTTT | CAITGGGDTQYF
TRBJ2-7 | TRBD1 | TRBV5-6 | many | TGTGCCAGCAGCTCCATGACAGGGGGCTACGAGCAGTACTTC | CASSSMTGGYEQYF
TRBJ2-1 | TRBD2 | TRBV7-2 | - | TGTGCCAGCAGCTCTAGCGGGAGGGCCTACAATGAGCAGTTCTTC | CASSSSGRAYNEQFF
TRBJ2-3 | - | TRBV30 | few | TGTGCCTGGATGGGGGAGGCCTCCCTACGCACAGATACGCAGTATTTT | CAWMGEASLRTDTQYF
TRBJ2-2 | - | TRBV12-3/TRBV12-4 | many | TGTGCCAGCAGTTTAGGGGGGCAGTCGACCGGGGAGCTGTTTTTT | CASSLGGQSTGELFF
TRBJ2-5 | - | TRBV7-2 | - | TGTGCCAGCAGCTCGGGGCAGGCCCAGTACTTC | CASSSGQAQYF
TRBJ1-1 | - | TRBV29-1 | - | TGCAACGTTTGGGGCGCCGACACCGAAGCTTTCTTT | CNVWGADTEAFF
TRBJ2-7 | - | TRBV15 | - | TGTGCCACCAGCAGAGATCGACGGGACGAGCAGTACTTC | CATSRDRRDEQYF
TRBJ2-3 | - | TRBV6-1 | - | TGTGCCAGCAGTGATTTAGACCCCCGCAATGAGCAGTATTTT | CASSDLDPRNEQYF
TRBJ1-6 | - | TRBV19 | medium-sized | TGTGCCAGCAGTACGGACAGCTATAATTCACCCCTCCACTTT | CASSTDSYNSPLHF
TRBJ2-7 | - | TRBV7-8 | medium-sized | TGTGCCAGCAGTAGCGGCCTCTACGAGCAGTACTTC | CASSSGLYEQYF
TRBJ2-1 | TRBD1 | TRBV20-1 | - | TGCAGTGCTACGGGACAGGGGTTCGAGCGGCAGTTCTTC | CSATGQGFERQFF
TRBJ1-4 | TRBD1 | TRBV20-1 | many | TGCAGTGCTAGGGGACAGGGAAGAGAAAAACTGTTTTTT | CSARGQGREKLFF
TRBJ2-1 | - | TRBV6-5 | many | TGTGCCAGCAGTTACTCCCGAGGGTTCGAGCAGTTCTTC | CASSYSRGFEQFF
TRBJ1-3 | - | TRBV5-1 | many | TGCGCCAGCAGCTGGAACCCAGGGAGAGGAAACACCATATATTTT | CASSWNPGRGNTIYF
TRBJ1-1 | - | TRBV7-2 | - | TGTGCCAGCAGCTTATACCCTAAAGCCTTCTTT | CASSLYPKAFF
TRBJ1-2 | TRBD1 | TRBV7-3 | - | TGTGCCAGCAGCTTATCGGGACAGACTTATGGCTACACCTTC | CASSLSGQTYGYTF
TRBJ1-1 | - | TRBV15 | - | TGTGCCACCAGCTTTGTTTTTTGGGGCGGGGGCACTGAAGCTTTCTTT | CATSFVFWGGGTEAFF
TRBJ2-2 | - | TRBV7-3 | many | TGTGCCAGCAGCTTAATGGGACCGTCTAACGGCGGGGAGCTGTTTTTT | CASSLMGPSNGGELFF